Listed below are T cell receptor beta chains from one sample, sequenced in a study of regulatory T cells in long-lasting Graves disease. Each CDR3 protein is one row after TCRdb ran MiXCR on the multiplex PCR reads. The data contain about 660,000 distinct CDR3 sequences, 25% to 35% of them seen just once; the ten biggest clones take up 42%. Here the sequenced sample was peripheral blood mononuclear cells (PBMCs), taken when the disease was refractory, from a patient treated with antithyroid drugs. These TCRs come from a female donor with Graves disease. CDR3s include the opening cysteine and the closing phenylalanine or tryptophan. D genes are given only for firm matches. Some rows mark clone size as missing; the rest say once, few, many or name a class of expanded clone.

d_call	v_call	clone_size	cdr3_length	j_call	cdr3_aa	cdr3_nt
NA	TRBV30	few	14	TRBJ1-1	CAWLFRGTTKEAFF	TGTGCCTGGCTTTTCAGGGGAACAACGAAGGAAGCTTTCTTT
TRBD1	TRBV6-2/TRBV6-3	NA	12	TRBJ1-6	CASSYSGQGDHF	TGTGCCAGCAGTTACTCTGGGCAGGGGGACCACTTT
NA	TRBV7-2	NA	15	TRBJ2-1	CASSLAGDSWDEQFF	TGTGCCAGCAGCTTAGCCGGGGACTCGTGGGATGAGCAGTTCTTC
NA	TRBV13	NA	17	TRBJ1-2	CASSPGRFSGVRYGYTF	TGTGCCAGCAGCCCCGGGCGGTTTTCGGGAGTACGCTATGGCTACACCTTC
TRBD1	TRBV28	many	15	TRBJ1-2	CASSPKGTGGYGYTF	TGTGCCAGCAGCCCCAAGGGGACAGGGGGCTATGGCTACACCTTC
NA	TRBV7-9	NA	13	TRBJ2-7	CASRHDTDYEQYF	TGTGCCAGCAGGCACGATACAGACTACGAGCAGTACTTC
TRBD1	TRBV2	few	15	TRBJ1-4	CASSFPGQGSEKLFF	TGTGCCAGCAGTTTTCCGGGACAGGGCAGTGAAAAACTGTTTTTT
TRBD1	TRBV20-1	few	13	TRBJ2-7	CSARDVRGNEQYF	TGCAGTGCTAGAGATGTCAGGGGGAACGAGCAGTACTTC
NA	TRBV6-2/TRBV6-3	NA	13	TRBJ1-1	CASGQKPNTEAFF	TGTGCCAGCGGGCAAAAGCCGAACACTGAAGCTTTCTTT
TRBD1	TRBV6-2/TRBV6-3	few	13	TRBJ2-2	CASRDRPTGELFF	TGTGCCAGCAGGGACAGGCCCACCGGGGAGCTGTTTTTT
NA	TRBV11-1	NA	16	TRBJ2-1	CASSQLNGGSNNEQFF	TGTGCCAGCAGCCAACTCAACGGGGGCTCTAACAATGAGCAGTTCTTC
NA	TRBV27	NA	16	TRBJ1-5	CASSLSGQGSNQPQHF	TGTGCCAGCAGTTTATCAGGTCAGGGTAGCAATCAGCCCCAGCATTTT
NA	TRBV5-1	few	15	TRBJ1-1	CASSLEVFWNTEAFF	TGCGCCAGCAGCTTGGAAGTATTTTGGAACACTGAAGCTTTCTTT
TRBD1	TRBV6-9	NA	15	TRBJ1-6	CASSYGGQGFAPLHF	TGTGCCAGCAGTTACGGGGGACAGGGCTTTGCACCCCTCCACTTT
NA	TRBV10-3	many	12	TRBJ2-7	CAIGVSSYEQYF	TGTGCCATCGGTGTCAGCTCCTACGAGCAGTACTTC
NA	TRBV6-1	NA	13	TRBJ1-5	CASTQQGREPQHF	TGTGCCAGCACCCAACAGGGTAGGGAGCCCCAGCATTTT
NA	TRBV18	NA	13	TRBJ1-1	CASSTAGDTEAFF	TGTGCCAGCTCAACAGCGGGGGACACTGAAGCTTTCTTT
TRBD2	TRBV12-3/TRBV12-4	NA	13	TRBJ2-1	CASRLAGGNEQFF	TGTGCCAGCCGACTAGCGGGAGGTAATGAGCAGTTCTTC
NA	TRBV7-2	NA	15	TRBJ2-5	CASSLMPLGQETQYF	TGTGCCAGCAGCTTAATGCCCCTGGGGCAAGAGACCCAGTACTTC
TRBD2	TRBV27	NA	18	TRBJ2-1	CASSPLPQAGGPFYEQFF	TGTGCCAGCAGTCCGTTGCCCCAAGCGGGAGGGCCCTTCTATGAGCAGTTCTTC
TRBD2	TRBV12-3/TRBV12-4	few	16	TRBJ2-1	CASSFSFSGRVDEQFF	TGTGCCAGCAGTTTCTCTTTTAGCGGGAGGGTAGATGAGCAGTTCTTC
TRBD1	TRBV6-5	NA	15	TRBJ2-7	CASSYTITGGIEQYF	TGTGCCAGCAGTTACACAATTACAGGGGGGATCGAGCAGTACTTC
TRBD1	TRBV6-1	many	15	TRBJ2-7	CASSSGQGWGDEQYF	TGTGCCAGCAGCTCGGGACAGGGTTGGGGTGACGAGCAGTACTTC
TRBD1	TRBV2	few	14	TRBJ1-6	CASRRTGSASPLHF	TGTGCCAGCCGTAGGACAGGGTCTGCTTCACCCCTCCACTTT
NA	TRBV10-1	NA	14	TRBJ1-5	CASGGIVGNQPQHF	TGCGCCAGCGGAGGGATCGTTGGCAATCAGCCCCAGCATTTT
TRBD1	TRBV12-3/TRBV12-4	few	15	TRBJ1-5	CASSRGQGDNQPQHF	TGTGCCAGCAGTCGCGGACAGGGGGATAATCAGCCCCAGCATTTT
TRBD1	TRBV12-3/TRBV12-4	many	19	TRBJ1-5	CASSLGLGQAGAMNQPQHF	TGTGCCAGCAGTTTAGGACTTGGACAGGCGGGAGCGATGAATCAGCCCCAGCATTTT
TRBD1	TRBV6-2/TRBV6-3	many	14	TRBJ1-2	CASSRSGGGYGYTF	TGTGCCAGCAGTAGGTCAGGGGGCGGCTATGGCTACACCTTC
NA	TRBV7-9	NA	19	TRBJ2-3	CASSLARMAGSTSTDTQYF	TGTGCCAGCAGCTTAGCGCGAATGGCGGGCAGCACGAGTACAGATACGCAGTATTTT
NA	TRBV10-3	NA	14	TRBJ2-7	CAIALRDLDYEQYF	TGTGCCATCGCCTTAAGGGACTTAGACTACGAGCAGTACTTC
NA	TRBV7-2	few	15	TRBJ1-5	CASSLETGSYQPQHF	TGTGCCAGCAGCTTAGAAACAGGGAGCTATCAGCCCCAGCATTTT
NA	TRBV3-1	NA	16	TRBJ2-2	CASSQETGVGTGELFF	TGTGCCAGCAGCCAAGAGACGGGAGTGGGCACCGGGGAGCTGTTTTTT
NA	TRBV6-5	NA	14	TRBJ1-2	CASSYLERSYGYTF	TGTGCCAGCAGTTACCTTGAGCGGAGCTATGGCTACACCTTC
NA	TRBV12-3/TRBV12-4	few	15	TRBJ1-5	CASSRGRGMGQPQHF	TGTGCCAGCAGCCGAGGGAGGGGCATGGGTCAGCCCCAGCATTTT
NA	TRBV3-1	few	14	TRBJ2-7	CASSQVLAGDEQYF	TGTGCCAGCAGCCAAGTGCTAGCTGGGGACGAGCAGTACTTC
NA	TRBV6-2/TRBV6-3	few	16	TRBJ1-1	CASSYSFAGSNTEAFF	TGTGCCAGCAGTTACTCATTCGCAGGGAGTAACACTGAAGCTTTCTTT
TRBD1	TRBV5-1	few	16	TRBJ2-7	CASSPITGTAWEEQYF	TGCGCCAGCAGCCCCATTACCGGGACAGCCTGGGAAGAGCAGTACTTC
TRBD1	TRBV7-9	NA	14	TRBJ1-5	CASRGQGAGQPQHF	TGTGCCAGCAGGGGACAGGGGGCGGGACAGCCCCAGCATTTT
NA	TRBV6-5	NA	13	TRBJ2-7	CASSYRGRDGQYF	TGTGCCAGCAGTTACAGGGGGCGGGACGGGCAGTACTTC
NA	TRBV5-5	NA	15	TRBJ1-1	CASSWLQGQNTEAFF	TGTGCCAGCAGCTGGCTACAGGGACAGAACACTGAAGCTTTCTTT
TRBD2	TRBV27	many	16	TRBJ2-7	CASSPQPGLPTYEQYF	TGTGCCAGCAGTCCCCAACCGGGACTACCCACCTACGAGCAGTACTTC
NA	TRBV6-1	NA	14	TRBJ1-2	CASGEAGGNYGYTF	TGTGCCAGCGGTGAAGCGGGGGGGAACTATGGCTACACCTTC
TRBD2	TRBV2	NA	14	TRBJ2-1	CASRSGGLYNEQFF	TGTGCCAGCCGGTCGGGAGGGCTATACAATGAGCAGTTCTTC
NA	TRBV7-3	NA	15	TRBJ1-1	CASSSTAHPNTEAFF	TGTGCCAGCAGCTCGACGGCGCATCCCAACACTGAAGCTTTCTTT
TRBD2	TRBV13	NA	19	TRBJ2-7	CASSPRSGLAGGKVYEQYF	TGTGCCAGCAGCCCCCGATCGGGACTAGCGGGAGGGAAAGTCTACGAGCAGTACTTC
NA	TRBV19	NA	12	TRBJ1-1	CASSRHDIEAFF	TGTGCCAGTAGTAGACATGATATCGAAGCTTTCTTT
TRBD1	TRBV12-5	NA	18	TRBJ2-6	CASGLPDRAISGANVLTF	TGTGCTAGTGGTTTGCCGGACAGGGCTATCTCTGGGGCCAACGTCCTGACTTTC
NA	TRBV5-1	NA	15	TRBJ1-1	CASNRGTVMNTEAFF	TGCGCCAGCAACCGAGGCACAGTAATGAACACTGAAGCTTTCTTT
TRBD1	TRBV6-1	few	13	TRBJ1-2	CASSQTGFYGYTF	TGTGCCAGCAGCCAGACAGGGTTCTATGGCTACACCTTC
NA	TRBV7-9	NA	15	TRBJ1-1	CASSWSRGRDTEAFF	TGTGCCAGCAGCTGGAGTCGGGGGAGGGACACTGAAGCTTTCTTT
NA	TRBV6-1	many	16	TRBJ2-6	CASSGRRTSGANVLTF	TGTGCCAGCAGTGGTCGGCGGACCTCTGGGGCCAACGTCCTGACTTTC
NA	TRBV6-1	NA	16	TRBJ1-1	CASSESRKGESTEAFF	TGTGCCAGCAGTGAGTCGAGGAAAGGGGAAAGCACTGAAGCTTTCTTT
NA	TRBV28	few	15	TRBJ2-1	CASREQGVSNNEQFF	TGTGCCAGCAGAGAACAGGGAGTTTCCAACAATGAGCAGTTCTTC